Each of the 5 T cell receptor beta chains below was sequenced from the same sample in a study of PD-1 blockade in classical Hodgkin lymphoma. Exposure to brentuximab vedotin varied, and each patient had relapsed following autologous stem cell transplantation. The data were produced by immunoSEQ multiplex PCR, yet TCRdb's version contains in-frame clones alone and is incomplete. The table includes approximately 150,000 clones, just under 80% detected once. The sequencing used peripheral blood mononuclear cells (PBMCs), collected before the second cycle of nivolumab. These receptors came from a human donor with classical Hodgkin lymphoma.

The chain joins TRBV9 to TRBJ2-1, with 8 bases lining up with TRBD2. V gave up 3 bases and J gave up 7 bases; unmatched junction bases: 9. Per germline, CDR1 SGDLS and CDR2 YYNGEE. There are 15 residues in the CDR3. The CDR3, as DNA: TGTGCCAGCAGCGGGGGAGCGGGAGAGGTAAATGAGCAGTTCTTC. Translating it yields CASSGGAGEVNEQFF.

This clone was picked up a small number of times. The chain joins TRBV6-4 to TRBJ2-3; 9 bases are a match to TRBD2. The CDR3 extends over 16 amino acids. V gave up 5 bases and J gave up 10 bases; unmatched junction bases: 16. Germline V gene lookup returns CDR1 MRHNA and CDR2 SNTAGT. CDR3 DNA sequence: TGTGCCAGCAGTACCGGGGGAGCGGGAGGACCCTCGGCGCAGTATTTT. Amino acid sequence: CASSTGGAGGPSAQYF.

This rearrangement joins TRBV5-1 to TRBJ2-1, with TRBD2 identical over 12 bases. After removal of 3 bases from V and 5 bases from J, the junction contained 3 bases not matched to a gene. The CDR3 spans 15 residues. The germline V gene has CDR1 SGHRS and CDR2 YFSETQ. The CDR3 bases are TGCGCCAGCAGCTCACTAGCGGGAGGTAACAATGAGCAGTTCTTC. Amino acid sequence: CASSSLAGGNNEQFF.

This chain uses TRBV18 with TRBJ1-6; possibly TRBD1 for D (6 bases). The germline gives CDR1 KGHSH, CDR2 LQKENI. V was cut by 3 bases and J by 7 bases, with 16 bases left in between. The CDR3 totals 16 residues. CDR3 loop: CASSPIPSTGNSPLHF. For the CDR3, the DNA is TGTGCCAGCTCACCCATCCCGAGTACAGGGAATTCACCCCTCCACTTT.

The chain combines TRBV27 with TRBJ2-1, with D perhaps TRBD1 (6 bases). V was shortened by 4 bases and J by 1 base, with 20 bases between the two germline ends. CDR1 is MNHEY, CDR2 SMNVEV, per germline (reference sequence). This CDR3 is built from 18 residues. CDR3 coding DNA: TGTGCCAGCAGTTCTTTATGGGACATAACAGGGTCCTACAATGAGCAGTTCTTC. The encoded protein is CASSSLWDITGSYNEQFF.